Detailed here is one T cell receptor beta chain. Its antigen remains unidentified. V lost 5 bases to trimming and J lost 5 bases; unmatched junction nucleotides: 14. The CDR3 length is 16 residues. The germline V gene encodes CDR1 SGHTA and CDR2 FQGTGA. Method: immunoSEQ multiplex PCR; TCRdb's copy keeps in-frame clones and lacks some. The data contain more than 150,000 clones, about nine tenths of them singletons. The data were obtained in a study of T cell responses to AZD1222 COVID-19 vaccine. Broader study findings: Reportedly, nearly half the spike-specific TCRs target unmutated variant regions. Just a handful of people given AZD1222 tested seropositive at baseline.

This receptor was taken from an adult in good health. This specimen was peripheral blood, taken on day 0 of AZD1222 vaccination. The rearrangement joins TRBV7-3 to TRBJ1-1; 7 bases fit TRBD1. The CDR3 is CASSPTPRQGWTEAFF. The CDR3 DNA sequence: TGTGCCAGCAGCCCTACCCCCCGACAGGGTTGGACTGAAGCTTTCTTT.